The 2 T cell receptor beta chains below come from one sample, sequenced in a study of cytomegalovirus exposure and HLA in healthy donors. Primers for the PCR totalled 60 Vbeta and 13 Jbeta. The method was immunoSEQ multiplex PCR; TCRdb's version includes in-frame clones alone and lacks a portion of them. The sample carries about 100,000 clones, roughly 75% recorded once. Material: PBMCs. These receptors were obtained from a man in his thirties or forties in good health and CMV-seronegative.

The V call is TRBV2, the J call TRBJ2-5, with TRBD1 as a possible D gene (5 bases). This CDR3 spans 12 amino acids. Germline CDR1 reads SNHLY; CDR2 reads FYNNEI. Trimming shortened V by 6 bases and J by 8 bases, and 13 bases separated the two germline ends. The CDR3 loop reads CASRERQSTQYF. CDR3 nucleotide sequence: TGTGCCAGCAGAGAAAGACAGTCCACCCAGTACTTC.

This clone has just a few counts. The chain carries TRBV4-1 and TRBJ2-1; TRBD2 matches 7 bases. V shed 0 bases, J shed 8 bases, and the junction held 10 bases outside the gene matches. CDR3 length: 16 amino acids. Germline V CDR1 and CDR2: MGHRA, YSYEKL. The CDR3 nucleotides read TGCGCCAGCAGCCAAGAGTGGCGCGGGAGTTTGCATGAGCAGTTCTTC. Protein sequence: CASSQEWRGSLHEQFF.